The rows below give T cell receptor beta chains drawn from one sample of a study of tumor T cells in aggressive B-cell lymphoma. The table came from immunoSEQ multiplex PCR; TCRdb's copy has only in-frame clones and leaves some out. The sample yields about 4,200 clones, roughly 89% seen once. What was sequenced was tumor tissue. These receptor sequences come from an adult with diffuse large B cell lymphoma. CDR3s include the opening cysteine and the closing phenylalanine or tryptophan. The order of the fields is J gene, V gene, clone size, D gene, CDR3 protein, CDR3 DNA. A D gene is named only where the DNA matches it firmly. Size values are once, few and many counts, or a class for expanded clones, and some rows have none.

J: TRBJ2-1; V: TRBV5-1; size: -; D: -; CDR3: CASSLDSNNEQFF; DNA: TGCGCCAGCAGCTTGGATTCTAACAATGAGCAGTTCTTC
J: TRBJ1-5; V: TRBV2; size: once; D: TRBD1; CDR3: CASSPIGTGGNQPQHF; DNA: TGTGCCAGCAGCCCTATAGGGACAGGGGGCAATCAGCCCCAGCATTTT
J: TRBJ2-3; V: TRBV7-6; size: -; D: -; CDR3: CASSLTRGRTDTQYF; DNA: TGTGCCAGCAGCCTCACCAGGGGCCGCACAGATACGCAGTATTTT
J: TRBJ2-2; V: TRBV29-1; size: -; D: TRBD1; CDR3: CSAMGQFTGELFF; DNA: TGCAGCGCCATGGGACAGTTCACCGGGGAGCTGTTTTTT
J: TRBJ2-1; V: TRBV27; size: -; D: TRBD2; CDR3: CASSVTSGLSYNEQFF; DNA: TGTGCCAGCAGTGTCACTAGCGGGCTATCCTACAATGAGCAGTTCTTC
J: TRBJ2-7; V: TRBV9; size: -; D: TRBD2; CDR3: CASSLRLAGLEEQYF; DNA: TGTGCCAGCAGCCTTCGACTAGCGGGATTGGAGGAGCAGTACTTC
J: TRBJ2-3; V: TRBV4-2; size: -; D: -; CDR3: CASSQEVPWPSSTDTQYF; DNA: TGTGCCAGCAGCCAAGAGGTCCCGTGGCCTTCTAGCACAGATACGCAGTATTTT
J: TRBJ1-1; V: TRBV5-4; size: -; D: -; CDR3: CASSPLEVALNTEAFF; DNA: TGTGCCAGCAGCCCTCTAGAGGTAGCCTTGAACACTGAAGCTTTCTTT
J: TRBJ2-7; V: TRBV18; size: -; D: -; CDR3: CASSPGAGGHEQYF; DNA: TGTGCCAGCTCACCAGGGGCAGGGGGGCACGAGCAGTACTTC
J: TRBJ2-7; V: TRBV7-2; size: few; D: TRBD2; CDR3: CASSLLSGRALYEQYF; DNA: TGTGCCAGCAGCTTACTGAGCGGGAGGGCCCTCTACGAGCAGTACTTC
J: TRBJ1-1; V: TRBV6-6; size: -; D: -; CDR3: CATRGLQDTEAFF; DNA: TGTGCCACCCGCGGGTTGCAGGACACTGAAGCTTTCTTT
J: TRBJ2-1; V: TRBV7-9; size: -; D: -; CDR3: CTSSLAGPQFF; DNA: TGTACCAGCAGCTTGGCAGGCCCGCAGTTCTTC
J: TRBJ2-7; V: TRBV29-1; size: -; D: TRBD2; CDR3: CSVHTGGRWDEQYF; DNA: TGCAGCGTCCACACGGGAGGACGTTGGGACGAGCAGTACTTC
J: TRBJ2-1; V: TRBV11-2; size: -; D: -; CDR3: CASSLDLRGEQFF; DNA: TGTGCCAGCAGCTTAGATTTGCGAGGGGAGCAGTTCTTC
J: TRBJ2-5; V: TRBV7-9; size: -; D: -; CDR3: CASSPLEETQYF; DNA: TGTGCCAGCAGCCCGTTAGAAGAGACCCAGTACTTC